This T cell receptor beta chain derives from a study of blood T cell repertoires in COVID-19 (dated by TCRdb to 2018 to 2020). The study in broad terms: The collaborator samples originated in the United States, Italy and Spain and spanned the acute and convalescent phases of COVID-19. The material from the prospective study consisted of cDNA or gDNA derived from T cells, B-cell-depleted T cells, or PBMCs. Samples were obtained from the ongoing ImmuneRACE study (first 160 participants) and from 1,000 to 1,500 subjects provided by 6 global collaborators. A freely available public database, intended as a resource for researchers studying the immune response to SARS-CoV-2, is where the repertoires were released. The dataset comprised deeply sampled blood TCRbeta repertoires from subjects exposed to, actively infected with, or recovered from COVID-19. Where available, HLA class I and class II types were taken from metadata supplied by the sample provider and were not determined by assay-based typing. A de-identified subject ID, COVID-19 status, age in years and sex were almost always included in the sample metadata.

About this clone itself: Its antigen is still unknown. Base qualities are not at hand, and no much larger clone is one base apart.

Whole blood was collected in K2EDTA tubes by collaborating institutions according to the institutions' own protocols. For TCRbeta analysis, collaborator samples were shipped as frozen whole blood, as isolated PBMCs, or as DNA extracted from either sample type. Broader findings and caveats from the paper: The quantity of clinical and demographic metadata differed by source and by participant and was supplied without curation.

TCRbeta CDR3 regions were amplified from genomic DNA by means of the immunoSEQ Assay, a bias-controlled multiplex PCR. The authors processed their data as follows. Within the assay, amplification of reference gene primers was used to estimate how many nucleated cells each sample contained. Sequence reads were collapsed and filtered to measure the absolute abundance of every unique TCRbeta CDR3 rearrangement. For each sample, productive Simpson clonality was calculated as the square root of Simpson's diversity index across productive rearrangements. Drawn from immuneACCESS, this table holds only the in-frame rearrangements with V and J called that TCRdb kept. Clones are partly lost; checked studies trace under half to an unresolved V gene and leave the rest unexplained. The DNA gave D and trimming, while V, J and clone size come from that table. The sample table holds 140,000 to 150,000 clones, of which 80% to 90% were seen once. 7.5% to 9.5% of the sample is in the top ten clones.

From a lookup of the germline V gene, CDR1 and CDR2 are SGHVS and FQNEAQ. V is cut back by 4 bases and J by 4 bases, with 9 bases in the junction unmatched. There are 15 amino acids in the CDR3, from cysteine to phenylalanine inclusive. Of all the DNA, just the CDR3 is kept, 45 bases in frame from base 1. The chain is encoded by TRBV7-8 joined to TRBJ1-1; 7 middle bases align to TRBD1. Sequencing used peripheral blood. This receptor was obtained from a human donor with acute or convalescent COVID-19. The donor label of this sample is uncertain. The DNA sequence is TGTGCCAGCAGCTCCCGGACAGGTCGGGGCACTGAAGCTTTCTTT. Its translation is CASSSRTGRGTEAFF.